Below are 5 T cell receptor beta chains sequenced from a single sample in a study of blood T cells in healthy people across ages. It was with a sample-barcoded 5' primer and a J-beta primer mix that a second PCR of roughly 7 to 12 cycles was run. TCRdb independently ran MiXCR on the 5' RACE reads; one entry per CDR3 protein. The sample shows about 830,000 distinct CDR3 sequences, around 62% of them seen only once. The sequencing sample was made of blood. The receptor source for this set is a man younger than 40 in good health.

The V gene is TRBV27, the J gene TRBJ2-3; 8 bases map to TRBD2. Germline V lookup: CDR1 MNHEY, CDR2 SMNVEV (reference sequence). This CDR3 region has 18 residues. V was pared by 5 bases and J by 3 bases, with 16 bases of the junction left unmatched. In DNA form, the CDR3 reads TGTGCCAGCAGTCTCCGACCCCGGGCGGGGGGAGGTACAGATACGCAGTATTTT. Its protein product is CASSLRPRAGGGTDTQYF.

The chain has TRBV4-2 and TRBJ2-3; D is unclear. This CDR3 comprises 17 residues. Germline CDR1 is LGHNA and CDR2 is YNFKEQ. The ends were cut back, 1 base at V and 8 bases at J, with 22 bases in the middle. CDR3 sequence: CASSQANRRRRAATQYF. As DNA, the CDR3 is TGTGCCAGCAGCCAAGCCAACCGACGTCGACGGGCAGCTACGCAGTATTTT.

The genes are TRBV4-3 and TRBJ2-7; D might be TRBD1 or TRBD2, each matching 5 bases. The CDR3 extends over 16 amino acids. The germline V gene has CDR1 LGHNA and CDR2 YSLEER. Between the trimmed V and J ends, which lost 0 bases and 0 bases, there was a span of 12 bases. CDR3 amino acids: CASSQESGGFSYEQYF. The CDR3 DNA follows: TGCGCCAGCAGCCAAGAGTCTGGGGGTTTCTCCTACGAGCAGTACTTC.

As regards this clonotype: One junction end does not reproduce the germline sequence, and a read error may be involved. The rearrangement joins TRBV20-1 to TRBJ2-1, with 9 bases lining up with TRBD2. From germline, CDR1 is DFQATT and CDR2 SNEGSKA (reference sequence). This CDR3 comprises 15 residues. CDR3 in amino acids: CSASMSGGPYKEQFF. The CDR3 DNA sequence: TGCAGTGCTTCCATGAGCGGGGGGCCTTACAAGGAGCAGTTCTTC.

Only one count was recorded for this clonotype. The DNA for the CDR3 is TGTGCCAGCAGCCCCCGGCCCGGACAGGGGTCCTACAATGAGCAGTTCTTC. Amino acids: CASSPRPGQGSYNEQFF. This chain joins TRBV7-7 and TRBJ2-1; 9 nucleotides line up with TRBD1. V dropped 5 bases and J dropped 1; count of bases not matched to a gene: 9. The CDR3 covers 17 residues. Germline values: CDR1 SSHAT, CDR2 FNYEAQ (reference sequence).